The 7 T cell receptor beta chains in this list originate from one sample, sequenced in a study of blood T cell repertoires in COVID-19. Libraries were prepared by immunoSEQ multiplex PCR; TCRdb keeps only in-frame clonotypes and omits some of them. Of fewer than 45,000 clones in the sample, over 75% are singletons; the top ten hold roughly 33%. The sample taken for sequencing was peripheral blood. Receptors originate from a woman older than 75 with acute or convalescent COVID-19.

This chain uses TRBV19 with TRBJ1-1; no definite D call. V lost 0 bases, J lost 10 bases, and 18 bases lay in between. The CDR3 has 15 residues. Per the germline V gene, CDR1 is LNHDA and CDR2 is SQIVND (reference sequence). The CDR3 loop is CASSIDPGSQAGAFF. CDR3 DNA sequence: TGTGCCAGTAGTATAGATCCGGGAAGTCAAGCAGGAGCTTTCTTT.

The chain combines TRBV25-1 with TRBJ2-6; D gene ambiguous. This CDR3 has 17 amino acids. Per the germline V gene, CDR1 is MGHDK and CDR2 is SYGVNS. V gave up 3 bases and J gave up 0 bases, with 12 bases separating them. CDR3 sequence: CASSEPNGRSGANVLTF. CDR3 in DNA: TGTGCCAGCAGTGAGCCTAATGGGCGCTCTGGGGCCAACGTCCTGACTTTC.

CDR3 loop: CAGRDREDTEAFF. In DNA form, the CDR3 reads TGTGCCGGACGGGACAGGGAGGACACTGAAGCTTTCTTT. The gene calls are TRBV10-3 and TRBJ1-1, with TRBD1 identical over 9 bases. The CDR3 is made up of 13 amino acids. V shed 11 bases, J shed 3 bases, and the junction held 7 bases outside the gene matches. From germline, CDR1 is ENHRY and CDR2 SYGVKD.

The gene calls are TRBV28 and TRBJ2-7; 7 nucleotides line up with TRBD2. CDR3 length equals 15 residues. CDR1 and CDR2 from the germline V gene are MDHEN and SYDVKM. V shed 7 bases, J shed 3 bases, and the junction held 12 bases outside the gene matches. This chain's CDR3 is CASIQPGLAVYEQYF. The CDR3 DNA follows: TGTGCCAGCATCCAACCTGGGCTAGCGGTCTACGAGCAGTACTTC.

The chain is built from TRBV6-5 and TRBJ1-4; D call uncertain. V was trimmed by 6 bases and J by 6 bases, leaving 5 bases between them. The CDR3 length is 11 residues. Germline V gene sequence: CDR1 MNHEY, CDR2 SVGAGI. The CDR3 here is CASSTYEKLFF. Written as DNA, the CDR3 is TGTGCCAGCAGCACTTATGAAAAACTGTTTTTT.

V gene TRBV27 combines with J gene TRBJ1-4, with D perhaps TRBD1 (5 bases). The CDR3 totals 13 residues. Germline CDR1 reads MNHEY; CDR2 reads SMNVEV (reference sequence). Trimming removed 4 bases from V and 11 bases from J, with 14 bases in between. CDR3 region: CASSYIRRGKLFF. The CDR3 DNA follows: TGTGCCAGCAGTTACATCAGACGGGGGAAACTGTTTTTT.

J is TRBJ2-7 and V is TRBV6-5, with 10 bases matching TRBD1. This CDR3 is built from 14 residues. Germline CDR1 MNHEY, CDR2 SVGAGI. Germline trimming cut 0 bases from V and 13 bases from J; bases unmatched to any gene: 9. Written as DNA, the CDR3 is TGTGCCAGCAGTTACTCGAAGGGACAGGGGAGTATTTACTTC. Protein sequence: CASSYSKGQGSIYF.